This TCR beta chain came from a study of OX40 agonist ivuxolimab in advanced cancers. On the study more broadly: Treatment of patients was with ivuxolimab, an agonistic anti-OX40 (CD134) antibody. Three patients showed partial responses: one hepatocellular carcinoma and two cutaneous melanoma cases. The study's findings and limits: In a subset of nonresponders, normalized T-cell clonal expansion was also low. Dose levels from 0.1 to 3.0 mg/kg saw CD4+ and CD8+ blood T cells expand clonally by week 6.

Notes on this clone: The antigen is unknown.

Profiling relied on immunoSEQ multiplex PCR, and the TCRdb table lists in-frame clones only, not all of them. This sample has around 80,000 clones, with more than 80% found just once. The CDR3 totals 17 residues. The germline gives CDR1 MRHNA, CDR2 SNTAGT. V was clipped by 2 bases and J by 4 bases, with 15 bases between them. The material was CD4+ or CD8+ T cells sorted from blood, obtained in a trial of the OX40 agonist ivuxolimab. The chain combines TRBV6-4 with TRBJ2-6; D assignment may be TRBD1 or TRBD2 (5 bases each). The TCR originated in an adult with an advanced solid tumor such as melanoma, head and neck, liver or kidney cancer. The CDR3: CASSDGGRRDGANVLTF. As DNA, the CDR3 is TGTGCCAGCAGTGACGGGGGACGACGCGACGGGGCCAACGTCCTGACTTTC.